Listed below are T cell receptor beta chains from one sample, sequenced in a study of cytomegalovirus exposure and HLA in healthy donors. Method: immunoSEQ multiplex PCR; TCRdb's copy keeps in-frame clones and lacks some. The sample carries roughly 120,000 clones, around 82% recorded once. Sequenced material: PBMCs. Source of these receptors: a male donor in good health and CMV-seropositive. Each CDR3 is given with its conserved first and last residue. The D gene is left open where the match is weak. Where a row states a size, it is once, few, many or the class of an expanded clone; other rows omit it.

>TRBV7-3|TRBJ2-7|NA|NA
CASSPGPRGEQYF
TGTGCCAGCAGCCCAGGGCCCAGGGGCGAGCAGTACTTC
>TRBV7-9|TRBJ2-3|TRBD2|NA
CASSLRSGDSQYF
TGTGCCAGCAGCTTAAGGAGCGGGGACTCGCAGTATTTT
>TRBV4-3|TRBJ2-3|NA|NA
CASSQDPGSTDTQYF
TGCGCCAGCAGCCAAGATCCGGGGAGCACAGATACGCAGTATTTT
>TRBV5-4|TRBJ2-7|NA|NA
CASSLPGPYEQYF
TGTGCCAGCAGCTTGCCAGGGCCCTACGAGCAGTACTTC
>TRBV7-2|TRBJ1-4|NA|few
CASSLVAGEWEKLFF
TGTGCCAGCAGCTTAGTGGCGGGGGAGTGGGAAAAACTGTTTTTT
>TRBV5-6|TRBJ1-1|TRBD1|once
CASSLSRGQSTEAFF
TGTGCCAGCAGCTTGAGTAGGGGGCAATCCACTGAAGCTTTCTTT
>TRBV7-9|TRBJ1-5|NA|once
CASSSQGEGTNQPQHF
TGTGCCAGCAGCTCCCAGGGCGAGGGGACAAATCAGCCCCAGCATTTT
>TRBV6-6|TRBJ2-5|NA|NA
CASSTGRGYQETQYF
TGTGCCAGCAGTACCGGGCGCGGGTACCAAGAGACCCAGTACTTC
>TRBV2|TRBJ1-1|NA|NA
CAFPRGTEAFF
TGTGCCTTTCCCCGGGGCACTGAAGCTTTCTTT
>TRBV10-3|TRBJ1-1|TRBD1|NA
CAISEGGQTNTEAFF
TGTGCCATCAGTGAGGGGGGACAGACAAACACTGAAGCTTTCTTT
>TRBV14|TRBJ2-7|TRBD1|few
CASSLRTGRTYEQYF
TGTGCCAGCAGCCTAAGGACAGGTCGGACCTACGAGCAGTACTTC
>TRBV29-1|TRBJ2-4|NA|NA
CSALEGAKNIQYF
TGCAGCGCCTTGGAGGGGGCCAAAAACATTCAGTACTTC
>TRBV9|TRBJ2-7|TRBD1|NA
CASSVGGTGGLYEQYF
TGTGCCAGCAGCGTAGGAGGGACAGGGGGACTCTACGAGCAGTACTTC
>TRBV4-3|TRBJ2-3|TRBD2|NA
CASSQELAGGPGDTQYF
TGCGCCAGCAGCCAAGAACTAGCGGGAGGGCCGGGAGATACGCAGTATTTT
>TRBV19|TRBJ1-5|TRBD1|NA
CASSMDEDRADQPQHF
TGTGCCAGTAGTATGGATGAGGACAGGGCCGATCAGCCCCAGCATTTT
>TRBV6-5|TRBJ2-1|NA|NA
CASSYSGVSSYNEQFF
TGTGCCAGCAGTTACTCCGGAGTTAGCTCCTACAATGAGCAGTTCTTC
>TRBV7-2|TRBJ2-5|NA|NA
CASSSEETQYF
TGTGCCAGCAGCTCTGAAGAGACCCAGTACTTC
>TRBV10-3|TRBJ1-2|NA|NA
CAISESSRGNYGYTF
TGTGCCATCAGTGAGTCGAGCAGGGGAAACTATGGCTACACCTTC
>TRBV4-3|TRBJ1-4|NA|NA
CASSQEGGEKLFF
TGCGCCAGCAGCCAAGAAGGGGGTGAAAAACTGTTTTTT
>TRBV28|TRBJ1-5|TRBD1|NA
CASSLLQGTSNQPQHF
TGTGCCAGCAGTTTATTACAGGGGACGAGCAATCAGCCCCAGCATTTT
>TRBV19|TRBJ2-7|TRBD1|NA
CASSIETGGWYEQYF
TGTGCCAGTAGTATAGAGACAGGGGGCTGGTACGAGCAGTACTTC
>TRBV18|TRBJ1-1|TRBD1|NA
CASSRGTGAIEAFF
TGTGCCAGCTCACGGGGGACAGGCGCCATTGAAGCTTTCTTT
>TRBV4-1|TRBJ2-7|NA|NA
CASSQDWLESYEQYF
TGCGCCAGCAGCCAAGACTGGCTAGAATCCTACGAGCAGTACTTC
>TRBV18|TRBJ1-5|NA|NA
CASSPIQGRGNQPQHF
TGTGCCAGCTCACCTATCCAGGGGAGGGGCAATCAGCCCCAGCATTTT
>TRBV10-3|TRBJ2-1|NA|NA
CAINMDSYNEQFF
TGTGCCATCAACATGGACAGCTACAATGAGCAGTTCTTC
>TRBV7-2|TRBJ2-7|NA|few
CASSLAQEVYEQYF
TGTGCCAGCAGCCTAGCCCAGGAGGTCTACGAGCAGTACTTC
>TRBV11-3|TRBJ2-5|NA|NA
CASSWGGDQETQYF
TGTGCCAGCAGCTGGGGCGGGGACCAAGAGACCCAGTACTTC
>TRBV4-2|TRBJ2-7|TRBD2|NA
CASSPRTSGSAGRYEQYF
TGTGCCAGCAGCCCCCGGACTAGCGGGAGCGCAGGTCGGTACGAGCAGTACTTC
>TRBV5-6|TRBJ2-7|NA|NA
CASSLFSGNSYEQYF
TGTGCCAGCAGCTTGTTTTCGGGGAACTCCTACGAGCAGTACTTC
>TRBV29-1|TRBJ2-5|TRBD1|NA
CSVEDQNRGLETQYF
TGCAGCGTTGAAGATCAGAACAGGGGATTAGAGACCCAGTACTTC
>TRBV9|TRBJ2-2|TRBD1|NA
CASSVVPGQGVNTGELFF
TGTGCCAGCAGCGTAGTTCCAGGACAGGGTGTGAACACCGGGGAGCTGTTTTTT
>TRBV10-3|TRBJ2-1|TRBD2|NA
CAISRDGLAVYEQFF
TGTGCCATCAGTAGGGACGGACTAGCGGTCTATGAGCAGTTCTTC
>TRBV19|TRBJ1-1|NA|NA
CASSMTVNTEAFF
TGTGCCAGTAGTATGACAGTGAACACTGAAGCTTTCTTT
>TRBV19|TRBJ2-7|NA|NA
CASSIQGKGYEQYF
TGTGCCAGTAGTATACAGGGCAAGGGCTACGAGCAGTACTTC
>TRBV27|TRBJ2-3|NA|NA
CASSLSGPGVQDTQYF
TGTGCCAGCAGCCTGTCCGGGCCGGGGGTCCAAGATACGCAGTATTTT
>TRBV27|TRBJ2-7|TRBD2|NA
CASSGGLGNHEQYF
TGTGCCAGCAGTGGGGGACTAGGGAACCACGAGCAGTACTTC
>TRBV11-2|TRBJ2-5|TRBD2|few
CASSSRTSVQETQYF
TGTGCCAGCAGCTCTCGGACTAGCGTCCAAGAGACCCAGTACTTC
>TRBV27|TRBJ2-7|NA|NA
CASSLITGYEQYF
TGTGCCAGCAGTTTAATAACGGGCTACGAGCAGTACTTC
>TRBV5-1|TRBJ2-3|NA|NA
CASSSLGASSTDTQYF
TGCGCCAGCAGCTCGCTTGGGGCGTCGAGCACAGATACGCAGTATTTT
>TRBV18|TRBJ1-1|NA|few
CASSPPNLNTEAFF
TGTGCCAGCTCACCACCCAATTTGAACACTGAAGCTTTCTTT
>TRBV18|TRBJ2-7|TRBD1|NA
CASSPDRVPYEQYF
TGTGCCAGCTCACCGGACAGGGTGCCGTACGAGCAGTACTTC
>TRBV15|TRBJ2-5|NA|NA
CATEAAEQETQYF
TGTGCCACCGAAGCGGCAGAACAAGAGACCCAGTACTTC
>TRBV29-1|TRBJ1-1|TRBD1|NA
CSVHRDRDTEAFF
TGCAGCGTCCACCGGGACAGGGACACTGAAGCTTTCTTT
>TRBV4-1|TRBJ1-1|TRBD1|NA
CASSPEGGQSEAFF
TGCGCCAGCAGCCCGGAGGGGGGACAGTCTGAAGCTTTCTTT
>TRBV7-3|TRBJ2-3|NA|NA
CASSLPPTGTQYF
TGTGCCAGCAGCCTGCCCCCAACGGGTACGCAGTATTTT
>TRBV29-1|TRBJ2-7|TRBD2|NA
CSAGTSGAYEQYF
TGCAGCGCTGGGACTAGCGGAGCCTACGAGCAGTACTTC
>TRBV27|TRBJ1-4|TRBD1|NA
CASSPTGGTNEKLFF
TGTGCCAGCAGTCCCACAGGGGGCACTAATGAAAAACTGTTTTTT
>TRBV7-9|TRBJ2-1|TRBD2|NA
CASNSLAESPNEQFF
TGTGCCAGCAACTCCCTAGCGGAGTCCCCCAATGAGCAGTTCTTC
>TRBV6-6|TRBJ2-3|TRBD2|NA
CASSKGLATSTDTQYF
TGTGCCAGCAGTAAAGGACTAGCGACTAGCACAGATACGCAGTATTTT
>TRBV7-9|TRBJ1-5|NA|NA
CASSFVERGPQHF
TGTGCCAGCAGCTTTGTGGAACGGGGGCCCCAGCATTTT
>TRBV9|TRBJ2-2|TRBD2|NA
CASSVAGGDTGELFF
TGTGCCAGCAGCGTAGCGGGGGGGGATACCGGGGAGCTGTTTTTT
>TRBV6-6|TRBJ2-7|TRBD1|NA
CASTTGARYEQYF
TGTGCCAGTACGACAGGGGCCCGTTACGAGCAGTACTTC
>TRBV21-1|TRBJ2-2|NA|NA
CASSSGTTRAGELFF
TGTGCCAGCAGCTCCGGGACTACGAGGGCCGGGGAGCTGTTTTTT